A selection of T cell receptor beta chains follows, all from one sample in a study of blood T cell repertoires in COVID-19. The data were produced by immunoSEQ multiplex PCR, yet TCRdb's version contains in-frame clones alone and is incomplete. The sample yields about 200,000 clones, about 80% seen once. The specimen was PBMCs or T cells enriched from blood (not recorded which). These receptors were obtained from a middle-aged man who had recovered from COVID-19. The conserved cysteine and the conserved F or W are not part of the CDR3 here.

v_gene	j_gene	CDR3aa
TRBV6-6	TRBJ2-3	ASTSGLGTDADTQY
TRBV27	TRBJ1-2	ASSLSNRGGGYT
TRBV28	TRBJ1-5	ASYDRALYSNQPQH
TRBV5-1	TRBJ2-7	ASSLVTGSSYEQY
TRBV4-1	TRBJ1-5	ASSQRQTGYQPQH
TRBV2	TRBJ2-1	ASSGAAGGPRNEQF
TRBV2	TRBJ2-4	ASSQRTGDGNIQY
TRBV9	TRBJ1-1	ASSVAGGPNTEAF
TRBV5-1	TRBJ2-7	ASSRGQPYEQY
TRBV30	TRBJ1-1	AWSTSGNTEAF
TRBV4-1	TRBJ1-1	ASSQARMNTEAF
TRBV3-1/TRBV3-2	TRBJ1-3	ASSQDRSNTIY
TRBV6-1	TRBJ2-1	ASSAVQGNSYNEQF
TRBV28	TRBJ2-2	ASTVKDSHAGELF
TRBV5-5	TRBJ2-3	ASRLREGGTDTQY
TRBV6-6	TRBJ1-2	ATLRQGTNYGYT
TRBV27	TRBJ1-3	ASRGRNHAGNTIY
TRBV9	TRBJ1-2	ASSVVGSPESGYT
TRBV28	TRBJ1-1	ASRGGQGYMNTEAF
TRBV6-5	TRBJ2-2	ASSQGGHGELF
TRBV18	TRBJ2-1	ASSPRQGKGNEQF
TRBV4-3	TRBJ1-6	ASSQDYGQGPLH
TRBV28	TRBJ1-1	ASSPLPGQVNTEAF
TRBV30	TRBJ1-2	AWRSRTGGYGYT